What follows describes a single TCR beta chain. The antigen is undetermined. The protocol attached unique molecular identifiers to individual cDNA molecules. TCRdb fed the 5' RACE reads into MiXCR, producing one record per CDR3 protein. The sample yields tens of thousands of distinct CDR3 sequences, nearly 10% seen once. The data were obtained in a study of early T cells in non-severe SARS-CoV-2 infection. Study summary: Bulk RNA from unsorted whole blood was sequenced; chains were unpaired. Overall study findings and caveats: A preference for anti-spike CD8 responses marked VDJdb matching, which missed private and CD4 specificities.

Looked up from germline, CDR1 is DFQATT and CDR2 is SNEGSKA (reference sequence). V was pared by 6 bases and J by 1 base, with 11 bases between. This CDR3 is built from 13 residues. This sequence was found in an adult who was a healthcare worker with PCR-confirmed SARS-CoV-2 infection or an uninfected control (not recorded which). The sequenced sample was whole blood. The gene calls are TRBV20-1 and TRBJ2-3; D is undetermined. The CDR3 nucleotides are TGCAGTGCCGTGGACGAGGGCACAGATACGCAGTATTTT. Its protein is CSAVDEGTDTQYF.